These T cell receptor beta chains were read from a single sample in a study of blood T cells in healthy people across ages. TCRdb re-called the 5' RACE reads through MiXCR, storing one row per CDR3 protein. The table records about 570,000 distinct CDR3 sequences, 27% of them present only once. Material for sequencing was blood. Every receptor here comes from a woman in her 70s in good health. The CDR3 runs from the conserved cysteine through the conserved F or W. Each record gives: clone size, D gene, J gene, V gene, CDR3 protein, CDR3 DNA. D genes are given only for firm matches. Clone sizes are given selectively: once, few, many, or a class where the clone is expanded.

NA	NA	TRBJ1-6	TRBV7-9	CASSLPEAPLHF	TGTGCCAGCAGCCTCCCGGAGGCCCCCCTCCACTTT
NA	NA	TRBJ1-6	TRBV12-3/TRBV12-4	CASRPGTSNSPLHF	TGTGCCAGCAGGCCCGGGACGTCGAATTCACCCCTCCACTTT
NA	NA	TRBJ1-5	TRBV10-3	CAISDTGGSNQPQHF	TGTGCCATCAGTGACACGGGGGGTAGCAATCAGCCCCAGCATTTT
NA	NA	TRBJ1-2	TRBV7-9	CASSLAPAGAGGYTF	TGTGCCAGCAGCTTAGCGCCTGCGGGGGCAGGGGGCTACACCTTC
NA	NA	TRBJ2-5	TRBV7-9	CASSPGTPPGSPYF	TGTGCCAGCAGCCCCGGGACGCCTCCAGGGTCCCCGTACTTC
few	TRBD1	TRBJ1-6	TRBV18	CASSPLGQGRSSPLHF	TGTGCCAGCTCACCCCTTGGACAGGGACGGAGCTCACCCCTCCACTTT
NA	NA	TRBJ1-4	TRBV20-1	CSATPRREKLFF	TGCAGTGCTACCCCGAGGCGGGAAAAACTGTTTTTT
few	NA	TRBJ2-3	TRBV5-1	CASSSRGFGADTQYF	TGCGCCAGCAGCTCCCGGGGGTTTGGCGCAGATACGCAGTATTTT
NA	TRBD1	TRBJ2-5	TRBV5-1	CASSSAGTGFMETQYF	TGCGCCAGCAGCTCCGCCGGGACAGGGTTTATGGAGACCCAGTACTTC
few	NA	TRBJ1-1	TRBV10-3	CAIGANRTVTEAFF	TGTGCCATCGGAGCCAACAGGACCGTCACTGAAGCTTTCTTT
NA	NA	TRBJ2-4	TRBV29-1	CSVVGSQNIQYF	TGCAGCGTTGTGGGGTCCCAAAACATTCAGTACTTC
NA	NA	TRBJ2-6	TRBV12-3/TRBV12-4	CASSLEGRISGANVLTF	TGTGCCAGCAGTTTAGAGGGGCGGATCTCTGGGGCCAACGTCCTGACTTTC
NA	NA	TRBJ2-7	TRBV5-1	CASSAWRTGTYEQYF	TGCGCCAGCAGCGCTTGGAGAACCGGAACCTACGAGCAGTACTTC
NA	TRBD1	TRBJ2-1	TRBV2	CASRDRGRVEQFF	TGTGCCAGCAGAGACAGGGGGCGCGTTGAGCAGTTCTTC
NA	NA	TRBJ2-3	TRBV7-3	CASSPTLGGGTDTQYF	TGTGCCAGCAGCCCTACCTTGGGCGGGGGCACAGATACGCAGTATTTT
NA	NA	TRBJ1-1	TRBV3-1	CASSQVPKNTEAFF	TGTGCCAGCAGCCAAGTACCCAAGAACACTGAAGCTTTCTTT